This T cell receptor beta chain comes out of a study of blood T cells in healthy people across ages. This clonotype was seen once. Its cognate antigen is unknown. Primed by a sample-barcoded 5' primer and a J-beta primer mix, a second PCR proceeded for 7 to 11 cycles. Each CDR3 protein is one row after TCRdb ran MiXCR on the 5' RACE reads. The sample contains about 570,000 distinct CDR3 sequences, roughly 28% of which appear only once. Per sample, no less than 6 micrograms of total RNA were extracted. Study-level points and caveats: A strong correlation was found between TCR beta diversity and the percentage of naive T cells. With age, beta diversity per million T cells declined roughly linearly, significantly by 30 to 40.

V shed 5 bases and J shed 0 bases, with 17 bases lying between them. Germline CDR1 reads SGHVS; CDR2 reads FNYEAQ. The CDR3 covers 17 residues. Source material: blood. The TCR sequence derives from a woman between 65 and 79 years old in good health. The V and J genes are TRBV7-6 and TRBJ1-5; D possibly corresponds to TRBD1 (6 bases). CDR3 in DNA: TGTGCCAGCAGCACTCATGGACAGTGTTATAGCAATCAGCCCCAGCATTTT. Translation: CASSTHGQCYSNQPQHF.